This TCR beta chain was observed in a study of blood T cell repertoires in COVID-19 (dated by TCRdb to 2018 to 2021). The study in broad terms: Collaborator samples came from the United States, Italy and Spain and covered acute and convalescent phases of COVID-19. Where available, HLA class I and class II types were taken from metadata supplied by the sample provider and were not determined by assay-based typing. Deeply sampled blood TCRbeta repertoires from subjects exposed to, actively infected with, or recovered from COVID-19 were included in the dataset. The samples were drawn from two sources: the first 160 participants of the ongoing ImmuneRACE study, and some 1,300 subjects contributed by 6 global collaborators. A de-identified subject ID, COVID-19 status, age in years and sex were almost always included in the sample metadata. The prospective study material was composed of cDNA or gDNA derived from T cells, B-cell-depleted T cells, or PBMCs. The repertoires were released in a freely available public database meant as a resource for research on the immune response to SARS-CoV-2. Here is what the overall study found, with its caveats: The quantity of clinical and demographic metadata differed by source and by participant and was supplied without curation.

About this clone: What this receptor recognizes is not known. No quality values exist for individual bases; no much larger clone is one base distant.

TCRbeta CDR3 regions were amplified from genomic DNA by means of the immunoSEQ Assay, a bias-controlled multiplex PCR. On the study's bioinformatics: Nucleated cell counts per sample were estimated from amplification of reference gene primers within the assay. To quantify the absolute abundance of each unique TCRbeta CDR3 rearrangement, sequence reads were collapsed and filtered. Productive Simpson clonality was computed per sample as the square root of Simpson's diversity index over productive rearrangements. The table comes from immuneACCESS by way of TCRdb, which keeps in-frame sequences with V and J called. Part of the clones is missing from these tables; in studies checked, under half for an unresolved V gene and the rest for unknown reasons. V and J calls and clone size follow that table, whereas D and trimming were derived from the DNA. This sample comprises approximately 390,000 clones, over 75% of them detected only once. The ten largest clones add up to 2% to 2.5% of the sample.

Enrolling through a virtual design, the prospective study's participants ranged in age from about 18 to 89 years and lived across some 22 United States geographic areas. To assign participants to cohorts, the prospective study relied on clinical history that participants themselves reported in a screening survey and a study questionnaire. In the prospective study, mobile phlebotomists collected whole blood, serum and a nasopharyngeal or oropharyngeal swab from each participant. Participants in the prospective study had the option to provide additional blood draws and questionnaires over a roughly two-month period. Before DNA extraction, blood samples from the prospective study were shipped at room temperature or frozen. Taken from cysteine to phenylalanine, the CDR3 has 16 residues. Kept here is only the CDR3 DNA, which spans 48 bases and is read in frame from base 1. Germline trimming amounts to 2 bases on V and 0 bases on J, with 3 as the count of junction bases outside the gene matches. CDR1 and CDR2, per the germline V gene (reference sequence), are LNHDA and SQIVND.

The sequencing input was PBMCs or T cells enriched from blood (not recorded which). The sequence joins TRBV19 to TRBJ1-3; 8 junctional bases match TRBD1. The receptor was derived from a woman in her thirties or forties with acute COVID-19. The CDR3 reads as follows: CASSIRTGYSGNTIYF. The bases are TGTGCCAGTAGTATACGGACAGGGTACTCTGGAAACACCATATATTTT.